This TCR beta chain was documented in a study of response to subunit inactivated influenza vaccine. Regarding the study as a whole: Authors proposed each seasonal influenza vaccination draws in few new T cells.

TCRdb re-called the RT-PCR reads through MiXCR, storing one row per CDR3 protein. Of approximately 700,000 distinct CDR3 sequences in the sample, approximately 14% were seen once. The V gene's germline CDR1 is MNHEY and CDR2 SVGEGT. The ends lost 2 bases at V and 7 bases at J; junction bases unmatched: 7. The length of the CDR3 is 14 residues. A remark on this clonotype: The antigen is not known.

V usage is TRBV6-2 or TRBV6-3 and J usage is TRBJ1-2; 7 bases are shared with TRBD1. This TCR was sampled from a man between 45 and 60 years old who received an inactivated influenza vaccine. Here the sequenced sample was PBMCs from blood, taken approximately 13 days after vaccination. CDR3 protein: CASSYGSRQGGYTF. The CDR3 coding sequence is TGTGCCAGCAGTTACGGGTCGCGACAGGGTGGCTACACCTTC.